This TCR beta chain was retrieved from a study of blood T cell repertoires in COVID-19. The CDR3 sequence is 12 residues long. Trimming took 5 bases from V and 5 from J, leaving 10 bases between them. Germline V gives CDR1 SQVTM, CDR2 ANQGSEA. The protocol was immunoSEQ multiplex PCR, while the TCRdb copy is restricted to in-frame clones and leaves out a portion. The data hold under 250,000 clones, with more than 75% observed a single time. Sequencing input: peripheral blood. This receptor was obtained from a human donor in a cohort sampled during active COVID-19. The chain couples TRBV29-1 to TRBJ2-1, with no clear D. CDR3 DNA sequence: TGCAGCGTTTATCGACACAACAATGAGCAGTTCTTC. Translated, it gives CSVYRHNNEQFF.